This T cell receptor beta chain came from a study of blood T cell repertoires in COVID-19. Overall study context: Samples of COVID-19 (acute and convalescent) were obtained from the United States, Italy and Spain. In each case, the material was cDNA or gDNA derived from T cells, B-cell-depleted T cells, or PBMCs.

Authors' methods: From reference gene primer amplification, estimates of nucleated cell counts were derived. TCRdb's copy holds only in-frame clones and misses some; the assay was immunoSEQ multiplex PCR. D and trimming were read from the DNA, whereas the V and J calls and clone size are those reported in that table. The sample consists of fewer than 250,000 clones, 82% of them appearing once. Sequencing was performed on peripheral blood. The receptor comes from a woman in her 70s with acute or convalescent COVID-19.

The CDR3 here is CASRGAGTGYNEQFF. CDR3 in DNA: TGTGCCAGCAGGGGCGCCGGGACAGGGTACAATGAGCAGTTCTTC. The chain carries TRBV11-2 and TRBJ2-1, with 9 bases identical to TRBD1. Germline V lookup: CDR1 SGHAT, CDR2 FQNNGV. The V and J ends lost 6 bases and 4 bases, in that order; junction bases with no gene match: 7. CDR3 length equals 15 residues.